This TCR beta chain was recovered during a study of read filtering for tumor transcriptome and immune sequencing. Points from the study as a whole: Without single-read clonotypes, shared clonotype proportions correlated more between IR-seq and RNA-seq.

The CDR3 contains 15 residues. The ends were cut back, 1 base at V and 2 bases at J, with 14 bases in the middle. The germline V gene encodes CDR1 DFQATT and CDR2 SNEGSKA (reference sequence). This clonotype was detected ten times or more. Its matching antigen is unknown. Molecular barcoded adaptors covering alpha/delta and beta/gamma chains were used on 400 ng RNA. In TCRdb, the reads were re-called with MiXCR into one record per CDR3 protein. Here the sample spans roughly 90,000 distinct CDR3 sequences, under 25% being singletons. Input material: a population of CD138-negative cells sorted from bone marrow. The rearrangement uses TRBV20-1 and TRBJ2-5; D may be TRBD2 (5 bases). The receptor was derived from a donor aged 40 or over with multiple myeloma. Here the CDR3 reads CSARVRGFPQETQYF. CDR3 in DNA: TGCAGTGCTAGAGTTCGAGGGTTCCCGCAAGAGACCCAGTACTTC.